The 20 T cell receptor beta chains listed next were all sequenced from one sample in a study of T cell clusters in autoimmune cytopenias. TRB rearrangements were amplified by touch-down multiplex PCR with mixed TRB-A/B primers. With the multiplex PCR reads reprocessed, TCRdb shows one record per CDR3 protein and no DNA. The sample has about 9,500 distinct CDR3 sequences. TRB was amplified from about 250 ng of peripheral blood genomic DNA per sample. The specimen was peripheral blood. Source of these receptors: a human donor with an autoimmune cytopenia or autoimmune hepatitis (not recorded which).

V is TRBV12-3 or TRBV12-4 and J is TRBJ2-2. There are 11 residues in the CDR3. The CDR3 region is CASSRTRELFF.

This clonotype shows up as medium-sized by frequency. The chain carries TRBV19 and TRBJ2-2; TCRdb's D gene call, TRBD2, goes unchecked for lack of DNA. The CDR3 extends over 12 amino acids. Germline CDR1 and CDR2: LNHDA and SQIVND (reference sequence). The CDR3 sequence is CAISRAAGELFF. The entire variable domain, with the rest obtained from reference TRBV19 and TRBJ2-2, is as follows: DGGITQSPKYLFRKEGQNVTLSCEQNLNHDAMYWYRQDPGQGLRLIYYSQIVNDFQKGDIAEGYSVSREKKESFPLTVTSAQKNPTAFYLCAISRAAGELFFGEGSRLTVL.

The chain uses TRBV28 and TRBJ1-6; TCRdb reports TRBD1, a call that lacks DNA to check it against. CDR3 length: 17 residues. Germline values: CDR1 MDHEN, CDR2 SYDVKM. CDR3 protein: CASSSNRGRTYNSPLHF.

Considering frequency, this clonotype is medium-sized. V usage is TRBV19 and J usage is TRBJ1-6; TCRdb calls TRBD1, which cannot be checked without DNA. Germline assignment: CDR1 LNHDA and CDR2 SQIVND (reference sequence). The CDR3 loop spans 17 amino acids. The CDR3 spells CATGTGSASSYNSPLHF.

The gene calls are TRBV19 and TRBJ1-1; as DNA is missing, the TRBD1 call by TCRdb cannot be tested. Germline-derived CDR1 and CDR2 are LNHDA and SQIVND (reference sequence). The CDR3 runs to 13 residues. The CDR3 loop reads CASTQDRGTEAFF.

In terms of frequency, this clonotype is medium-sized. The chain employs TRBV15 and TRBJ1-1; the TRBD1 assignment by TCRdb is unverifiable without DNA. Germline V CDR1 and CDR2: LNHNV, YYDKDF (reference sequence). CDR3 size: 13 residues. CDR3: CATSRRTGPEAFF.

The rearrangement links TRBV6-6 to TRBJ2-7; the TRBD2 assignment by TCRdb is unverifiable without DNA. From germline, CDR1 is MNHNY and CDR2 SVGAGI (reference sequence). The length of the CDR3 is 13 residues. CDR3: CASSRGARSEQYF.

CDR3 sequence: CAWNPGSGNTIYF. The chain employs TRBV30 and TRBJ1-3. CDR3 length: 13 residues. The germline CDR1 and CDR2 sequences are GTSNPN and SVGIG (reference sequence).

This clonotype shows up as medium-sized (0.01 to 0.1%) by frequency. The chain has TRBV5-4 and TRBJ2-1; TCRdb's D gene call, TRBD2, goes unchecked for lack of DNA. This CDR3 has 16 amino acids. Per the germline V gene, CDR1 is SGHNT and CDR2 is YYREEE (reference sequence). CDR3: CASSIRTSASYNEQFF.

V is TRBV28 and J is TRBJ2-1; the TCRdb D gene call, TRBD2, has no DNA to confirm it. The CDR3 runs to 13 residues. Germline CDR1 reads MDHEN; CDR2 reads SYDVKM. This chain's CDR3 is CASREGQRDEQFF.

This clonotype is deemed medium-sized by its frequency. This chain links TRBV13 with TRBJ1-2. Germline CDR1 PRHDT, CDR2 FYEKMQ (reference sequence). This CDR3 region has 12 residues. CDR3 amino acids: CASSLREYGYTF.

This rearrangement joins TRBV5-4 to TRBJ2-1; no DNA is available, so the TRBD2 call from TCRdb remains unchecked. This CDR3 is built from 16 residues. The germline V gene has CDR1 SGHNT and CDR2 YYREEE (reference sequence). The CDR3 protein is CASSLWGRVSYNEQFF. The full variable domain, with the rest looked up from reference TRBV5-4 and TRBJ2-1, is ETGVTQSPTHLIKTRGQQVTLRCSSQSGHNTVSWYQQALGQGPQFIFQYYREEENGRGNFPPRFSGLQFPNYSSELNVNALELDDSALYLCASSLWGRVSYNEQFFGPGTRLTVL.

This clonotype is classed as medium-sized by frequency. The V gene is TRBV29-1, the J gene TRBJ2-2; TCRdb reports TRBD1, a call that lacks DNA to check it against. The germline V gene has CDR1 SQVTM and CDR2 ANQGSEA. This CDR3 contains 12 residues. The CDR3 reads CSVRGGFGELFF.

The V call is TRBV20-1, the J call TRBJ2-5; as DNA is missing, the TRBD1 call by TCRdb cannot be tested. The CDR3 contains 14 residues. The V gene's germline CDR1 is DFQATT and CDR2 SNEGSKA (reference sequence). The CDR3 is CSARRRDHQETQYF.

This clonotype ranks as medium-sized in terms of frequency. V usage is TRBV6-5 and J usage is TRBJ2-1; as DNA is missing, the TRBD1 call by TCRdb cannot be tested. Germline CDR1 reads MNHEY; CDR2 reads SVGAGI. This CDR3 contains 14 residues. The CDR3 protein is CASSNSYLWGRQFF.

The chain joins TRBV6-1 to TRBJ2-4; the TCRdb D gene call, TRBD2, has no DNA to confirm it. Germline-derived CDR1 and CDR2 are MNHNS and SASEGT. CDR3 length: 16 residues. CDR3 in amino acids: CASSEQAGGAKNIQYF.

The gene calls are TRBV20-1 and TRBJ1-1. This CDR3 is built from 11 residues. CDR1 is DFQATT and CDR2 is SNEGSKA in the germline V gene (reference sequence). CDR3 in amino acids: CSASPNTEAFF.

According to its frequency, this clonotype is medium-sized. V and J are TRBV19 and TRBJ2-2; TCRdb gives TRBD1 as the D gene, but with no DNA this cannot be confirmed. CDR1 is LNHDA, CDR2 SQIVND, per germline (reference sequence). The CDR3 is made up of 14 amino acids. The CDR3 loop is CASSQGTGTGELFF.

This chain joins TRBV20-1 and TRBJ2-2. The CDR3 totals 14 residues. The germline V gene encodes CDR1 DFQATT and CDR2 SNEGSKA (reference sequence). CDR3 sequence: CSARDITVTGELFF.

The chain employs TRBV10-1 and TRBJ2-1; absent DNA, TCRdb's TRBD2 call cannot be checked. CDR1 and CDR2 (germline): WNHNN, SYGVQD (reference sequence). There are 13 residues in the CDR3. CDR3 amino acids: CASSEREENEQFF.